The rows below give T cell receptor beta chains drawn from one sample of a study of OX40 agonist ivuxolimab in advanced cancers. TCRdb's copy holds only in-frame clones and misses some; the assay was immunoSEQ multiplex PCR. Found here are some 63,000 clones, 85% to 90% of them singletons; the top ten hold roughly 13%. The material sequenced was CD4+ or CD8+ T cells sorted from blood, taken in a trial of the OX40 agonist ivuxolimab. Source of these receptors: an adult with an advanced solid tumor such as melanoma, head and neck, liver or kidney cancer. Both conserved end residues are part of each CDR3. D genes are given only for firm matches. Rows give clone size only sometimes, using once, few, many, or a class for an expanded clone.

.,TRBV10-3,.,TRBJ2-1,TGTGCCATCAGTGGGGATGGCGAGCAGTTCTTC,CAISGDGEQFF
.,TRBV28,once,TRBJ2-7,TGTGCCAGCAGTGGCCCAGAGACCTTAATCTACGAGCAGTACTTC,CASSGPETLIYEQYF
.,TRBV29-1,.,TRBJ1-1,TGCAGCGTTGTGTGGGATACTGAAGCTTTCTTT,CSVVWDTEAFF
.,TRBV7-6,.,TRBJ1-2,TGTGCCAGCAGCTTAGGGGGAACCACAGATGTTGGCTACACCTTC,CASSLGGTTDVGYTF
.,TRBV5-1,.,TRBJ1-5,TGCGCCAGCAGCTTGTGGGCCGGGCAGCCCCAGCATTTT,CASSLWAGQPQHF
TRBD2,TRBV13,.,TRBJ2-7,TGTGCCAGCAGCTTGGGGGGGAGCTCCTACGAGCAGTACTTC,CASSLGGSSYEQYF
TRBD2,TRBV27,.,TRBJ2-5,TGTGCCAGCAGTTTATTCGGGGGGGGAGAGACCCAGTACTTC,CASSLFGGGETQYF
.,TRBV21-1,.,TRBJ1-1,TGTGCCAGCAGCAAGTGCGGGGGCGGGTGGACTGAAGCTTTCTTT,CASSKCGGGWTEAFF
.,TRBV5-6,.,TRBJ1-1,TGTGCCAGCGGTAGGTGGGCCACTGAAGCTTTCTTT,CASGRWATEAFF
.,TRBV29-1,.,TRBJ2-7,TGCAGCGTTGAAGATGGAGGAGGTTACGAGCAGTACTTC,CSVEDGGGYEQYF
.,TRBV11-2,.,TRBJ1-2,TGTGCCAGCAGCTTGACAGTGTTCTATGGCTACACCTTC,CASSLTVFYGYTF
TRBD2,TRBV23-1,.,TRBJ2-7,TGCGCCAGCAGTCAATTCACTAGCGGGAGTAGGTACGAGCAGTACTTC,CASSQFTSGSRYEQYF
.,TRBV4-1,.,TRBJ2-5,TGCGCCAGCAGCCAAGATTCCCTGCCGGAGACCCAGTACTTC,CASSQDSLPETQYF
.,TRBV6-1,.,TRBJ1-6,TGTGCCAGCAGTGATGAGGGGGGCTCCTATAATTCACCCCTCCACTTT,CASSDEGGSYNSPLHF
TRBD1,TRBV27,.,TRBJ2-7,TGTGCCAGCAGTTTTTCCGGGACAGGGACGTCCTACGAGCAGTACTTC,CASSFSGTGTSYEQYF
TRBD2,TRBV6-8,.,TRBJ2-1,TGTGCCAGCAGCCATGGGACCAAGCGGGAGGTTGAAAGTGTATATAATGAGCAGTTCTTC,CASSHGTKREVESVYNEQFF
TRBD1,TRBV27,.,TRBJ2-1,TGTGCCAGCAGTTCGTTGCCGCCTTACAGGGGGGAGGCCTACAATGAGCAGTTCTTC,CASSSLPPYRGEAYNEQFF
TRBD2,TRBV30,.,TRBJ2-3,TGTGCCTGGAGTGTATGGGGTGTTCGGGCGGGAGAAACCCCAGATACGCAGTATTTT,CAWSVWGVRAGETPDTQYF
TRBD2,TRBV7-9,.,TRBJ2-7,TGTGCCAGCAGCACCCGACTAGCGGGGATCTACGAGCAGTACTTC,CASSTRLAGIYEQYF
.,TRBV19,.,TRBJ2-4,TGTGCCAGTAGTATAGTCGACGGAGACATTCAGTACTTC,CASSIVDGDIQYF
TRBD1,TRBV4-2,once,TRBJ1-5,TGTGCCAGCAGCCAAGAGGGACAGATAAATCAGCCCCAGCATTTT,CASSQEGQINQPQHF
.,TRBV5-8,.,TRBJ1-1,TGTGCCAGCAGCCTTCTTGGACAGAACACTGAAGCTTTCTTT,CASSLLGQNTEAFF
.,TRBV4-1,.,TRBJ1-1,TGCGCCAGCAGCCAAGATCTTGGGGACCCAGGCACTGAAGCTTTCTTT,CASSQDLGDPGTEAFF
TRBD1,TRBV27,few,TRBJ1-4,TGTGCCAGCAGTGGCCCGGGACAGGGGACTATTAATGAAAAACTGTTTTTT,CASSGPGQGTINEKLFF
.,TRBV7-9,once,TRBJ2-7,TGTGCCAGCAGCTTATTGGTTGGAATCTACGAGCAGTACTTC,CASSLLVGIYEQYF
.,TRBV5-4,.,TRBJ1-3,TGTGCCAGCAGCTATGGGAATGTGGATTACTCTGGAAACACCATATATTTT,CASSYGNVDYSGNTIYF
.,TRBV5-4,.,TRBJ2-3,TGTGCCAGCAGCGCCGGTTTAACTAGCACAGATACGCAGTATTTT,CASSAGLTSTDTQYF
TRBD1,TRBV5-4,.,TRBJ2-2,TGTGCCAGCAGCTCTGGGACAGGGAACACCGGGGAGCTGTTTTTT,CASSSGTGNTGELFF
.,TRBV27,.,TRBJ2-7,TGTGCCAGCAGTTCCGACAGCTACGAGCAGTACTTC,CASSSDSYEQYF
TRBD1,TRBV9,.,TRBJ2-7,TGTGCCAGCAGCGTAGCGGGGACAGGTTCCTACGAGCAGTACTTC,CASSVAGTGSYEQYF
.,TRBV9,.,TRBJ1-1,TGTGCCAGCAGCACAGACGGATTTGAAGCTTTCTTT,CASSTDGFEAFF
.,TRBV6-1,.,TRBJ1-1,TGTGCCAGCAGTGAAGGGCAGTTTTACACTGAAGCTTTCTTT,CASSEGQFYTEAFF
.,TRBV9,once,TRBJ1-5,TGTGCCAGCAGCGTAGGAGGGGGACTCAATCAGCCCCAGCATTTT,CASSVGGGLNQPQHF
TRBD1,TRBV14,.,TRBJ2-7,TGTGCCAGCAGCCCGTTTGGGACAGGGGTCCACGAGCAGTACTTC,CASSPFGTGVHEQYF
.,TRBV6-1,.,TRBJ2-1,TGTGCCAGCAGTGGGCTTGCGGGGATCCGAATCAATGAGCAGTTCTTC,CASSGLAGIRINEQFF
.,TRBV4-1,.,TRBJ1-5,TGCGCCAGCAGCCAAGATCACCCCAGGGGAGGCAATCAGCCCCAGCATTTT,CASSQDHPRGGNQPQHF